These T cell receptor beta chains were read from a single sample in a study of blood T cell repertoires in COVID-19. Profiling relied on immunoSEQ multiplex PCR, and the TCRdb table lists in-frame clones only, not all of them. This sample carries roughly 280,000 clones, approximately 88% of them seen once, and the ten largest clones take around 2.1%. The sequencing input was peripheral blood. The receptors stem from a man between 50 and 59 years old with acute or convalescent COVID-19. Each CDR3 is given with its conserved first and last residue. Each record gives: clone size, J gene, D gene, V gene, CDR3 protein, CDR3 DNA. D genes are given only for firm matches. Rows give clone size only sometimes, using once, few, many, or a class for an expanded clone.

few | TRBJ1-2 | - | TRBV7-8 | CASSRDPAARGYTF | TGTGCCAGCAGCCGGGACCCAGCGGCCAGGGGCTACACCTTC
- | TRBJ2-1 | TRBD2 | TRBV14 | CASSRAGGLNEQFF | TGTGCCAGCAGCCGAGCGGGGGGGTTGAATGAGCAGTTCTTC
few | TRBJ2-5 | TRBD2 | TRBV3-1/TRBV3-2 | CASSPGLAGGQETQYF | TGTGCCAGCAGCCCGGGACTAGCGGGGGGCCAAGAGACCCAGTACTTC
- | TRBJ2-5 | TRBD2 | TRBV13 | CASSQEGRGGDETQYF | TGTGCCAGCAGCCAGGAGGGGCGGGGGGGCGATGAGACCCAGTACTTC
once | TRBJ2-3 | - | TRBV10-1 | CASGREYQDTQYF | TGCGCCAGCGGCCGGGAGTACCAAGATACGCAGTATTTT
- | TRBJ2-3 | - | TRBV7-2 | CASRIASDTQYF | TGTGCCAGCAGAATAGCGTCAGATACGCAGTATTTT
- | TRBJ2-1 | - | TRBV7-3 | CASSFLGGNYNEQFF | TGTGCCAGCAGCTTCCTGGGGGGAAATTACAATGAGCAGTTCTTC
- | TRBJ2-7 | - | TRBV3-1/TRBV3-2 | CASSQDRPLQLHYEQYF | TGTGCCAGCAGCCAAGATCGCCCCTTACAGCTACACTACGAGCAGTACTTC
- | TRBJ1-5 | - | TRBV6-1 | CASSESPRDSNQPQHF | TGTGCCAGCAGTGAATCCCCCCGGGATAGCAATCAGCCCCAGCATTTT
- | TRBJ1-1 | - | TRBV18 | CASSPSSGTEAFF | TGTGCCAGCTCCCCCAGTTCGGGCACTGAAGCTTTCTTT
- | TRBJ1-4 | - | TRBV6-5 | CASRRRDEKLFF | TGTGCCTCCCGCCGGAGGGATGAAAAACTGTTTTTT
- | TRBJ1-5 | - | TRBV20-1 | CSAGDQPQHF | TGCAGTGCAGGGGATCAGCCCCAGCATTTT
- | TRBJ2-4 | - | TRBV27 | CASTRSSANIQYF | TGTGCCAGCACCCGAAGTAGTGCGAACATTCAGTACTTC
few | TRBJ1-5 | - | TRBV30 | CAWSVLGGNQPQHF | TGTGCCTGGAGTGTATTGGGAGGGAATCAGCCCCAGCATTTT
- | TRBJ2-5 | - | TRBV18 | CASSRQQETQYF | TGTGCCAGCTCGCGCCAACAAGAGACCCAGTACTTC
once | TRBJ1-3 | - | TRBV27 | CASSFLWPGNTIYF | TGTGCCAGCAGTTTTCTCTGGCCGGGAAACACCATATATTTT
- | TRBJ2-7 | TRBD2 | TRBV5-1 | CASQGLAGAHEQYF | TGCGCCAGCCAGGGACTAGCGGGGGCCCACGAGCAGTACTTC
- | TRBJ1-3 | - | TRBV7-2 | CASSFTGGTGNTIYF | TGTGCCAGCAGCTTCACCGGGGGTACTGGAAACACCATATATTTT
- | TRBJ2-2 | - | TRBV7-8 | CASSPRRDTGELFF | TGTGCCAGCAGCCCACGCAGGGACACCGGGGAGCTGTTTTTT
once | TRBJ2-2 | - | TRBV24-1 | CATSKTTGELFF | TGTGCCACCAGTAAGACTACCGGGGAGCTGTTTTTT
- | TRBJ1-4 | - | TRBV5-1 | CASSPTPTDEKLFF | TGCGCCAGCAGCCCCACCCCGACTGATGAAAAACTGTTTTTT
- | TRBJ1-6 | TRBD1 | TRBV6-5 | CASSSPTGGNSPLHF | TGTGCCAGCAGTTCCCCGACAGGGGGTAATTCACCCCTCCACTTT
- | TRBJ2-5 | - | TRBV3-1/TRBV3-2 | CASSQEGQGTQYF | TGTGCCAGCAGCCAAGAGGGGCAGGGGACCCAGTACTTC
- | TRBJ2-7 | - | TRBV6-1 | CASSEARSFTYEQYF | TGTGCCAGCAGTGAAGCGCGGTCTTTCACCTACGAGCAGTACTTC
- | TRBJ2-5 | TRBD2 | TRBV27 | CASSFGLAGQETQYF | TGTGCCAGCAGTTTCGGCCTAGCGGGGCAAGAGACCCAGTACTTC
- | TRBJ1-2 | - | TRBV27 | CATSSQTIPYGYTF | TGTGCCACCTCTTCCCAAACTATTCCCTATGGCTACACCTTC
- | TRBJ2-7 | - | TRBV4-1 | CASSRRDSDYERQYF | TGCGCCAGCAGCCGACGGGACTCCGACTACGAGCGGCAGTACTTC
- | TRBJ1-5 | - | TRBV6-1 | CASSEVAGLRNQPQHF | TGTGCCAGCAGTGAAGTGGCAGGGCTACGGAATCAGCCCCAGCATTTT